This TCR beta chain was sequenced during a study of T-cell memory formation after mild COVID-19. Overall study: TCR clusters showed largely donor specificity.

This clonotype was seen more than once but under ten times. The antigen is undetermined. CDR1 is SGHDT, CDR2 YYEEEE, per germline. V shed 3 bases and J shed 13 bases, with 13 bases lying between them. The CDR3 runs 12 residues. A 5'RACE reaction primed in the constant segment made cDNA libraries of TCR alpha and TCR beta, and these carried sample barcodes and UMIs. TCRdb re-called the 5' RACE reads through MiXCR, storing one row per CDR3 protein. The sample has 300,000 to 400,000 distinct CDR3 sequences, approximately 15% seen once. Study findings and constraints: The finding that pre-infection memory included some responding clones suggested that cross-reactive memory joined. Confirmation was lacking for SARS-CoV-2 specificity of second-wave clones that peaked on day 37.

The clonotype comes from a young man who had mild COVID-19 (a few samples of this study predate the infection). Cell type and time point are not known. The sample consisted of PBMCs or a T cell subset sorted from them (not recorded which). The chain has TRBV5-6 and TRBJ2-2; D might be TRBD2 (6 bases). CDR3 residues: CASSSGLAVLFF. The CDR3 DNA reads as TGTGCCAGCAGCTCGGGACTGGCGGTGCTGTTTTTT.